This TCR beta chain derives from a study of blood T cells in healthy people across ages. General observations from the study: Strong correlation was found linking TCR beta diversity to naive T cell percentage. With age, beta diversity per million T cells declined roughly linearly, significantly by over 35.

Primers used in a second PCR of about 6 to 11 cycles were a sample-barcoded 5' primer and a J-beta primer mix. From the 5' RACE reads, TCRdb called clonotypes with MiXCR, one entry per CDR3 protein. The profile shows fewer than 900,000 distinct CDR3 sequences, over 45% of them singletons. Turning to this clonotype: Its target is not known.

Unmatched junction bases numbered 8, after V lost 5 bases and J lost 9 bases. The CDR3 contains 14 residues. Germline V lookup: CDR1 SGHNT, CDR2 YENEEA. The chain links TRBV11-3 to TRBJ2-1, with 9 nucleotides matching TRBD1. The receptor comes from a woman aged 60-75 years in good health. Sequences were obtained from blood. The CDR3 loop reads CASSPGGQGREQFF. As DNA, the CDR3 is TGTGCCAGCAGCCCAGGGGGACAGGGCCGTGAGCAGTTCTTC.